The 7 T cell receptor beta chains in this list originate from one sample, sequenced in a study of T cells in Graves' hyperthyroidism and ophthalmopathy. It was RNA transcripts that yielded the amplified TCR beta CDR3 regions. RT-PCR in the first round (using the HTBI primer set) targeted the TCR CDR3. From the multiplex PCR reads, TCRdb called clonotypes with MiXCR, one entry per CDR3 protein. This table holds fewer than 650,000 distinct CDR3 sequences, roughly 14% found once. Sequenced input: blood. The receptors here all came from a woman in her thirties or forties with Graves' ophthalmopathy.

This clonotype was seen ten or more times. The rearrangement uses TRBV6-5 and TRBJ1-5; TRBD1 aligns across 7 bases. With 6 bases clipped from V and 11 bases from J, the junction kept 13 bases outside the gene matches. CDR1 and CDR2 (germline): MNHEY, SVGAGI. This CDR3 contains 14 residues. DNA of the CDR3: TGTGCCAGCAGAAACGGACAGGATTTTAGTACCCAGCATTTT. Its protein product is CASRNGQDFSTQHF.

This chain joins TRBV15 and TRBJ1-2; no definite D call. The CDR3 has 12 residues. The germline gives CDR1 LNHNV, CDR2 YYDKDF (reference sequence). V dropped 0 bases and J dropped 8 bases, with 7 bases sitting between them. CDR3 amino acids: CATSRDRLGYTF. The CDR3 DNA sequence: TGTGCCACCAGCAGAGATCGTTTGGGCTACACCTTC.

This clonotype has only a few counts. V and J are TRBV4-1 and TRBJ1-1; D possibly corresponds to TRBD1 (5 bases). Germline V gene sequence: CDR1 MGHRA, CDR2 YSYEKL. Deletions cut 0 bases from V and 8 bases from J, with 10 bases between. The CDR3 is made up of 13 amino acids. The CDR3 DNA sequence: TGCGCCAGCAGCCAAGAGGGGGGAAGGGAAGCTTTCTTT. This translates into CASSQEGGREAFF.

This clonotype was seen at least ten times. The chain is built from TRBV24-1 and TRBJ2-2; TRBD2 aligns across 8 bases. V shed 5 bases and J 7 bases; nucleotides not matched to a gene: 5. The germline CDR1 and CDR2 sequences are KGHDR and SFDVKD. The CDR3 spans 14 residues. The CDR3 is CATSAGGRFGELFF. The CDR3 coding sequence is TGTGCCACCAGTGCGGGAGGGCGATTCGGGGAGCTGTTTTTT.

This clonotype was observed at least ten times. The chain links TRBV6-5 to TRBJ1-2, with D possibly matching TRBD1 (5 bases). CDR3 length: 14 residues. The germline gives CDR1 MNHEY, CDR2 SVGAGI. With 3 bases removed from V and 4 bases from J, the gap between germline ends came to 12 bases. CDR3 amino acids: CASSYGRGGYGYTF. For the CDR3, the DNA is TGTGCCAGCAGTTATGGAAGGGGTGGCTATGGCTACACCTTC.

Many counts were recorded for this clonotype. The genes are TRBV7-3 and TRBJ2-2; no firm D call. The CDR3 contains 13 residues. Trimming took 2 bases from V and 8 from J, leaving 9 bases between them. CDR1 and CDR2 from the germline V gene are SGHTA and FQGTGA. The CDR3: CASSLYLRGELFF. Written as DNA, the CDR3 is TGTGCCAGCAGCTTATATCTTCGGGGGGAGCTGTTTTTT.

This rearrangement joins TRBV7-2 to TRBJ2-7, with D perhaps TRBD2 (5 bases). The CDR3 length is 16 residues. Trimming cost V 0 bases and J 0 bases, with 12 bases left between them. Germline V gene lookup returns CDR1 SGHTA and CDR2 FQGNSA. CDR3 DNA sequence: TGTGCCAGCAGCTTAGCTGGGCGGGTTAGCTCCTACGAGCAGTACTTC. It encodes CASSLAGRVSSYEQYF.